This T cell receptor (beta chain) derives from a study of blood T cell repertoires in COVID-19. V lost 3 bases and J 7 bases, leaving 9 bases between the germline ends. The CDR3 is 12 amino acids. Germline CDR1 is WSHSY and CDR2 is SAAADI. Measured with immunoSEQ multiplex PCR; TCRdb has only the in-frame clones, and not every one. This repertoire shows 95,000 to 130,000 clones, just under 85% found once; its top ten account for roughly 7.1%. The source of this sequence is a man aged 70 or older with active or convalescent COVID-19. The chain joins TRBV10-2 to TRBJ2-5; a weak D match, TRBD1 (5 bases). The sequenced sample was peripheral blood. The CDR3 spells CASSDYQGTQYF. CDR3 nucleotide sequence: TGCGCCAGCAGTGACTATCAGGGGACCCAGTACTTC.